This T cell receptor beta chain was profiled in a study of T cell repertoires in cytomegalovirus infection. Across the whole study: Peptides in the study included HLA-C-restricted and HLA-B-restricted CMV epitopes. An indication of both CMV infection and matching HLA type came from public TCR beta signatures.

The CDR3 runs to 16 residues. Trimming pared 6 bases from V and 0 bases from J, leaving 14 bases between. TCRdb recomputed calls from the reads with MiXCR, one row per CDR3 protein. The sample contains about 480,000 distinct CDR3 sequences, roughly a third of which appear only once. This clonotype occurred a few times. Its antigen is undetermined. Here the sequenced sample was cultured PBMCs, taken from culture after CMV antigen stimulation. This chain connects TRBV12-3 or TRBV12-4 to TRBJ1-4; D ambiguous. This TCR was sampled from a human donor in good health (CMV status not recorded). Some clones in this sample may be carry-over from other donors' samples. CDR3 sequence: CASSKARRATNEKLFF. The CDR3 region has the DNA TGTGCCAGCAGCAAGGCCCGGAGGGCAACTAATGAAAAACTGTTTTTT.